The 20 T cell receptor beta chains in this list originate from one sample, sequenced in a study of T cells expressing NK-cell markers. TCRdb reprocessed the 5' RACE reads and keeps a single row for each CDR3 protein, giving no DNA. The sample table sets out 150,000 to 200,000 distinct CDR3 sequences. The sequenced material came from blood T cells: a sorted CD56 or NKG2C T cell subset, CD4+ or CD8+ T cells, or bulk PBMC T cells (not recorded which). These receptors were obtained from a woman between 18 and 75 years old in good health.

The chain joins TRBV2 to TRBJ2-4; TCRdb's D call of TRBD1 is untestable without DNA. The CDR3 has 15 amino acids. The germline V gene encodes CDR1 SNHLY and CDR2 FYNNEI. The CDR3 loop reads CASRRGGNSKNIQYF.

The V call is TRBV14, the J call TRBJ2-3. The CDR3 is 13 residues long. CDR1 and CDR2 from the germline V gene are SGHDN and FVKESK. The chain's CDR3 is CASSPDLTDTQYF. Filled out from reference TRBV14 and TRBJ2-3, the complete variable domain reads EAGVTQFPSHSVIEKGQTVTLRCDPISGHDNLYWYRRVMGKEIKFLLHFVKESKQDESGMPNNRFLAERTGGTYSTLKVQPAELEDSGVYFCASSPDLTDTQYFGPGTRLTVL.

The chain carries TRBV18 and TRBJ2-5. Germline V gene lookup returns CDR1 KGHSH and CDR2 LQKENI. This CDR3 contains 14 residues. The CDR3 reads CASSGPVSQETQYF.

V gene TRBV5-1 combines with J gene TRBJ1-1. Germline-derived CDR1 and CDR2 are SGHRS and YFSETQ. The CDR3 has 15 amino acids. CDR3 loop: CASRSRVGENTEAFF. Full variable domain (remainder filled in from reference TRBV5-1 and TRBJ1-1): KAGVTQTPRYLIKTRGQQVTLSCSPISGHRSVSWYQQTPGQGLQFLFEYFSETQRNKGNFPGRFSGRQFSNSRSEMNVSTLELGDSALYLCASRSRVGENTEAFFGQGTRLTVV.

The chain joins TRBV5-1 to TRBJ2-7; TCRdb outputs TRBD2, but without DNA this stays unchecked. CDR1 SGHRS and CDR2 YFSETQ come from the germline V gene. The CDR3 is made up of 14 amino acids. CDR3 residues: CASSLTSGSYEQYF.

The chain combines TRBV19 with TRBJ2-2; TCRdb outputs TRBD1, but without DNA this stays unchecked. Germline values: CDR1 LNHDA, CDR2 SQIVND (reference sequence). The CDR3 extends over 15 amino acids. The CDR3 loop reads CASSRGQVVTGELFF.

The rearrangement joins TRBV7-8 to TRBJ2-2. Germline CDR1 is SGHVS and CDR2 is FQNEAQ. The CDR3 contains 15 residues. The CDR3 protein is CASSSYRSATGELFF.

The chain has TRBV2 and TRBJ1-2; without DNA, the TCRdb call of TRBD1 cannot be checked. Germline CDR1 SNHLY, CDR2 FYNNEI. This CDR3 region has 14 residues. CDR3 region: CASSEKRTGDGYTF.

The gene calls are TRBV6-1 and TRBJ2-1. The CDR3 is made up of 14 amino acids. Germline-derived CDR1 and CDR2 are MNHNS and SASEGT. The CDR3 sequence is CASSEAGQASEQFF.

The V and J genes are TRBV5-8 and TRBJ2-2; TCRdb proposes TRBD1, but this gene call is untestable without DNA. The CDR3 is 14 amino acids. Per the germline V gene, CDR1 is SGHTS and CDR2 is YDEGEE. CDR3 in amino acids: CASTPLYTSGELFF.

This sequence joins TRBV20-1 and TRBJ1-4; the D call of TRBD1 rests on TCRdb alone, since no DNA is present to check it. CDR3 length equals 13 residues. CDR1 is DFQATT and CDR2 is SNEGSKA in the germline V gene (reference sequence). The CDR3 loop is CSAPITGFEKLFF.

The chain uses TRBV3-1 and TRBJ1-2. Germline lookup yields CDR1 LGHDT and CDR2 YNNKEL (reference sequence). The CDR3 runs to 13 residues. CDR3 protein: CASSPRLNYGYTF.

The rearrangement links TRBV20-1 to TRBJ2-3; the D call of TRBD2 rests on TCRdb alone, since no DNA is present to check it. Germline CDR1 reads DFQATT; CDR2 reads SNEGSKA (reference sequence). The CDR3 spans 14 residues. The CDR3 protein is CSPLGGLGVDTQYF.

The V gene is TRBV12-3 or TRBV12-4, the J gene TRBJ2-1; absent DNA, TCRdb's TRBD1 call cannot be checked. This CDR3 has 13 residues. The CDR3 protein is CASSSYRGNEQFF.

This rearrangement joins TRBV4-1 to TRBJ1-6; lacking DNA, the TRBD1 call made by TCRdb goes unchecked. This CDR3 is 15 amino acids long. In germline, CDR1 is MGHRA, CDR2 YSYEKL. The chain's CDR3 is CASSHGKGPVEPLHF.

The CDR3: CASMKASGTGGRLSGANVLTF. The chain couples TRBV6-1 to TRBJ2-6; with no DNA, the TCRdb D assignment of TRBD1 cannot be verified. From germline, CDR1 is MNHNS and CDR2 SASEGT. The CDR3 sequence is 21 residues long.

The genes are TRBV6-1 and TRBJ1-2; no DNA is available, so the TRBD1 call from TCRdb remains unchecked. Germline-derived CDR1 and CDR2 are MNHNS and SASEGT. The CDR3 loop spans 14 amino acids. The CDR3 here is CASSEGTGNYGYTF.

The V gene is TRBV9, the J gene TRBJ2-1; the TCRdb call, TRBD2, lacks DNA for checking. Germline V CDR1 and CDR2: SGDLS, YYNGEE. The length of the CDR3 is 16 residues. CDR3 loop: CASSALSGGAGNEQFF. Complete variable domain (other parts from reference TRBV9 and TRBJ2-1): DSGVTQTPKHLITATGQRVTLRCSPRSGDLSVYWYQQSLDQGLQFLIQYYNGEERAKGNILERFSAQQFPDLHSELNLSSLELGDSALYFCASSALSGGAGNEQFFGPGTRLTVL.

The J gene is TRBJ2-6, the V gene TRBV10-3; TCRdb calls TRBD1, which cannot be checked without DNA. CDR1 is ENHRY, CDR2 SYGVKD, per germline. The CDR3 sequence is 16 residues long. The CDR3 sequence is CAISGAGGRGANVLTF.

The chain joins TRBV2 to TRBJ1-1; TCRdb names TRBD1, which stays unverified in the absence of DNA. Germline V gene lookup returns CDR1 SNHLY and CDR2 FYNNEI. The CDR3 covers 13 residues. The CDR3 reads CASSPGMNTEAFF.